What follows are 15 T cell receptor beta chains derived from one specimen sequenced in a study of OX40 agonist ivuxolimab in advanced cancers. Some clones are missing from TCRdb's copy, which holds only in-frame ones; the method was immunoSEQ multiplex PCR. The sample contains over 45,000 clones, 86% of which appear only once. The sequencing here drew on CD4+ or CD8+ T cells sorted from blood, taken in a trial of the OX40 agonist ivuxolimab. These receptors were collected from an adult with an advanced solid tumor such as melanoma, head and neck, liver or kidney cancer.

This clone has just a few counts. The J gene is TRBJ2-6, the V gene TRBV5-1; D perhaps matches TRBD1 (5 bases). From germline, CDR1 is SGHRS and CDR2 YFSETQ. The CDR3 covers 17 residues. V was clipped by 0 bases and J by 3 bases, with 13 bases between them. CDR3 protein: CASSLGVWGDGANVLTF. The CDR3 nucleotides read TGCGCCAGCAGCTTGGGAGTTTGGGGCGATGGGGCCAACGTCCTGACTTTC.

The chain has TRBV5-4 and TRBJ1-5; D unclear. V shed 1 base and J shed 7 bases, with 6 bases lying between them. The CDR3 has 12 residues. CDR1 and CDR2 from the germline V gene are SGHNT and YYREEE (reference sequence). The CDR3 region is CASSLRGQPQHF. CDR3 in DNA: TGTGCCAGCAGCTTGCGTGGGCAGCCCCAGCATTTT. Combining the CDR3 with reference TRBV5-4 and TRBJ1-5 gives the whole variable domain ETGVTQSPTHLIKTRGQQVTLRCSSQSGHNTVSWYQQALGQGPQFIFQYYREEENGRGNFPPRFSGLQFPNYSSELNVNALELDDSALYLCASSLRGQPQHFGDGTRLSIL.

The gene calls are TRBV4-1 and TRBJ1-1, with unresolved D. V lost 4 bases to trimming and J lost 0 bases, with 12 bases between them. Germline V gives CDR1 MGHRA, CDR2 YSYEKL. The CDR3 is 15 residues long. The CDR3 sequence is CASSPGRVMNTEAFF. The CDR3 DNA sequence: TGCGCCAGCAGCCCAGGCCGGGTTATGAACACTGAAGCTTTCTTT.

The chain carries TRBV10-3 and TRBJ1-5; the match to TRBD1 covers 8 bases. This CDR3 region has 12 residues. From germline, CDR1 is ENHRY and CDR2 SYGVKD. J was trimmed by 11 bases and V by 4 bases; bases with no gene match: 4. CDR3 sequence (DNA): TGTGCCATCAGTGGGACAGGGAGGGCCCAGCATTTT. This encodes CAISGTGRAQHF.

The gene calls are TRBV18 and TRBJ1-4, with a possible D match to TRBD1 (5 bases). V lost 1 base and J 0 bases, leaving 12 bases between the germline ends. CDR1 is KGHSH and CDR2 is LQKENI in the germline V gene. The CDR3 has 17 amino acids. This CDR3 is CASSPRGQGTTNEKLFF. For the CDR3, the DNA is TGTGCCAGCTCACCACGTGGGCAGGGCACAACTAATGAAAAACTGTTTTTT.

The genes are TRBV7-9 and TRBJ2-3; TRBD1 matches 9 bases. Germline V gives CDR1 SEHNR, CDR2 FQNEAQ (reference sequence). Trimming removed 5 bases from V and 2 bases from J; junction bases left unmatched: 5. This CDR3 has 15 amino acids. This chain's CDR3 is CASSAGTGITDTQYF. Written as DNA, the CDR3 is TGTGCCAGCAGCGCCGGGACAGGGATCACAGATACGCAGTATTTT.

The V call is TRBV6-4, the J call TRBJ1-6; 10 bases are a match to TRBD1. Trimming took 8 bases from V and 8 from J; bases not matched to a gene: 0. CDR1 and CDR2 from the germline V gene are MRHNA and SNTAGT. The CDR3 loop spans 12 amino acids. The CDR3: CASGTGDSPLHF. CDR3 in DNA: TGTGCCAGCGGGACAGGGGATTCACCCCTCCACTTT.

V usage is TRBV5-4 and J usage is TRBJ1-2; D is ambiguous. V was pared by 1 base and J by 8 bases, with 21 bases between. Germline CDR1 reads SGHNT; CDR2 reads YYREEE (reference sequence). The CDR3 extends over 16 amino acids. In DNA form, the CDR3 reads TGTGCCAGCAGCTTGTCGGTTACCAGCCGCTGGGTGGGCTACACCTTC. Its translation: CASSLSVTSRWVGYTF. Using reference TRBV5-4 and TRBJ1-2 for the parts outside the CDR3, the full variable domain is ETGVTQSPTHLIKTRGQQVTLRCSSQSGHNTVSWYQQALGQGPQFIFQYYREEENGRGNFPPRFSGLQFPNYSSELNVNALELDDSALYLCASSLSVTSRWVGYTFGSGTRLTVV.

This clone appeared a few times. V is TRBV10-3 and J is TRBJ2-2; a possible D gene is TRBD2 (6 bases). The germline CDR1 and CDR2 sequences are ENHRY and SYGVKD. This CDR3 has 15 amino acids. V lost 4 bases, J lost 4 bases, and 13 bases lay in between. The CDR3 here is CAISAVGGGTGELFF. CDR3 in DNA: TGTGCCATCAGTGCGGTGGGGGGTGGCACCGGGGAGCTGTTTTTT.

The rearrangement uses TRBV5-1 and TRBJ2-5, with unresolved D. CDR3 length: 15 residues. The V end was cut by 0 bases, the J end by 1 base, with 10 bases between. CDR1 is SGHRS and CDR2 is YFSETQ in the germline V gene. CDR3 in amino acids: CASSLAPGLQETQYF. Written as DNA, the CDR3 is TGCGCCAGCAGCTTGGCCCCAGGCCTCCAAGAGACCCAGTACTTC.

The V call is TRBV2, the J call TRBJ1-6, with 7 nucleotides matching TRBD1. Germline V CDR1 and CDR2: SNHLY, FYNNEI. This CDR3 has 15 amino acids. J lost 4 bases, V lost 6 bases, and 6 bases had no gene match. CDR3 sequence (DNA): TGTGCCAGCAGCCAACAGGGGTCTTATAATTCACCCCTCCACTTT. Its protein is CASSQQGSYNSPLHF.

This clone has more than one count but fewer than ten. This chain joins TRBV5-6 and TRBJ1-5; weak D call: TRBD1 (5 bases). V gave up 0 bases and J gave up 0 bases, with 10 bases separating them. This CDR3 is 16 amino acids long. The V gene's germline CDR1 is SGHDT and CDR2 YYEEEE. The DNA for the CDR3 is TGTGCCAGCAGCTTGGGCAGGGCGTATAGCAATCAGCCCCAGCATTTT. Its protein product is CASSLGRAYSNQPQHF.

V is TRBV7-9 and J is TRBJ2-1; D uncertain. The CDR3 has 16 amino acids. V lost 0 bases and J 0 bases, leaving 9 bases between the germline ends. From germline, CDR1 is SEHNR and CDR2 FQNEAQ (reference sequence). CDR3 region: CASSLAETYSYNEQFF. The DNA for the CDR3 is TGTGCCAGCAGCTTAGCGGAGACATACTCCTACAATGAGCAGTTCTTC.

The J gene is TRBJ1-4, the V gene TRBV6-1; no clear D. The CDR3 has 15 residues. The V gene's germline CDR1 is MNHNS and CDR2 SASEGT. Trimming removed 7 bases at V and 10 bases at J, with 22 bases between. For the CDR3, the DNA is TGTGCCAGCACCCAAAGAGGCACCCGAGGAGGAAAACTGTTTTTT. Translating it yields CASTQRGTRGGKLFF.

The gene calls are TRBV19 and TRBJ1-2; D ambiguous. CDR3 size: 14 residues. V gave up 2 bases and J gave up 3 bases, with 10 bases separating them. CDR1 and CDR2 (germline): LNHDA, SQIVND (reference sequence). CDR3 nucleotides: TGTGCCAGTAGTATAAGTCAGAGCTACTATGGCTACACCTTC. Translation gives CASSISQSYYGYTF.